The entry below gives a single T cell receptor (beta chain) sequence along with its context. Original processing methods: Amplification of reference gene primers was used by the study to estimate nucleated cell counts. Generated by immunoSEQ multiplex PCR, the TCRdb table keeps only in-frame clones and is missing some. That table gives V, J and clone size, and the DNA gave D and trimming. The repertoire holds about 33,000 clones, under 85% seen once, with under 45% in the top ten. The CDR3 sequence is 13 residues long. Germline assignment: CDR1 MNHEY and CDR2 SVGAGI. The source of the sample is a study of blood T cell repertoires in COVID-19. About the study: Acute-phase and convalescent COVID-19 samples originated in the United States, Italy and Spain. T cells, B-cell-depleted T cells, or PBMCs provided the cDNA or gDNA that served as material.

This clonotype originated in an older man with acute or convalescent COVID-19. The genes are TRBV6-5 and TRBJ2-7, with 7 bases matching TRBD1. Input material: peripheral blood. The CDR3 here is CAVKGASSYEQYF. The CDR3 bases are TGTGCTGTCAAGGGGGCAAGCTCCTACGAGCAGTACTTC.